This T cell receptor beta chain comes out of a study of T cell responses to AZD1222 COVID-19 vaccine. The CDR3 totals 14 residues. Germline values: CDR1 PRHDT, CDR2 FYEKMQ (reference sequence). V was cut by 4 bases and J by 3 bases, with 12 bases left in between. The method was immunoSEQ multiplex PCR; TCRdb's version includes in-frame clones alone and lacks a portion of them. This sample has approximately 91,000 clones, with approximately 90% found just once. The sample here was peripheral blood, taken 28 days after the second AZD1222 dose. The sequence was obtained from an adult who received the AZD1222 COVID-19 vaccine. The chain employs TRBV13 and TRBJ1-2; D ambiguous. CDR3 sequence reads: CASSSDFQDYGYTF. The CDR3 DNA reads TGTGCCAGCAGCTCGGACTTTCAGGACTATGGCTACACCTTC.